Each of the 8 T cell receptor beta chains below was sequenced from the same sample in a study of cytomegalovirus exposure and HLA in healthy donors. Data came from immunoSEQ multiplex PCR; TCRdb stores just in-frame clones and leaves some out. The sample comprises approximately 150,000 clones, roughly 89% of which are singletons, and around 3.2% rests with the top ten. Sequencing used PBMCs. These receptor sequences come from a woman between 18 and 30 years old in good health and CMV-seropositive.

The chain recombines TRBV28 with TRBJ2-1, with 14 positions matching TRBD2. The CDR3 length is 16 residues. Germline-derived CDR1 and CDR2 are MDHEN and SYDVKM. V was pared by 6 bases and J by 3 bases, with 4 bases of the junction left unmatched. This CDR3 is CASRGTSGSLYNEQFF. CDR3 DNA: TGTGCCAGCAGGGGGACTAGCGGGAGTCTCTACAATGAGCAGTTCTTC.

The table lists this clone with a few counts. As DNA, the CDR3 is TGTGCCAGTACCCCGGGGGGGAATCAGCCCCAGCATTTT. This encodes CASTPGGNQPQHF. The chain couples TRBV19 to TRBJ1-5; possibly TRBD1 for D (5 bases). The CDR3 covers 13 residues. From germline, CDR1 is LNHDA and CDR2 SQIVND (reference sequence). The V and J ends lost 7 bases and 4 bases respectively, with 11 bases between them.

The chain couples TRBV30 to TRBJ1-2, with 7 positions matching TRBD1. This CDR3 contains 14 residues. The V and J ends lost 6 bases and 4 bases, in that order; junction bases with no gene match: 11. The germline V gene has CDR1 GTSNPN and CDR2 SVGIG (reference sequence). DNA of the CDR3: TGTGCCTGTGGATGGACAGGTGGGAGCTATGGCTACACCTTC. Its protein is CACGWTGGSYGYTF. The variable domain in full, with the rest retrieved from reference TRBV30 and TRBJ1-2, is SQTIHQWPATLVQPVGSPLSLECTVEGTSNPNLYWYRQAAGRGLQLLFYSVGIGQISSEVPQNLSASRPQDRQFILSSKKLLLSDSGFYLCACGWTGGSYGYTFGSGTRLTVV.

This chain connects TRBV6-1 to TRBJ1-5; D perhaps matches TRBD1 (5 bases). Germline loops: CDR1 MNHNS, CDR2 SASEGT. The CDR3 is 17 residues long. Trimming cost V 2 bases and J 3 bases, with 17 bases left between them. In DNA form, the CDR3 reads TGTGCCAGCAGTGAATGGGGGTCCGGGGGGATCAATCAGCCCCAGCATTTT. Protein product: CASSEWGSGGINQPQHF.

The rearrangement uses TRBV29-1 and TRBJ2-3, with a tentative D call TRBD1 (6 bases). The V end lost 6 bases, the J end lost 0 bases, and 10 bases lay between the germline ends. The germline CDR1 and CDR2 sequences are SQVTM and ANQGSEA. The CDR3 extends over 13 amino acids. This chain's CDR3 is CSVPGVSTDTQYF. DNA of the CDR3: TGCAGCGTACCAGGGGTGAGCACAGATACGCAGTATTTT.

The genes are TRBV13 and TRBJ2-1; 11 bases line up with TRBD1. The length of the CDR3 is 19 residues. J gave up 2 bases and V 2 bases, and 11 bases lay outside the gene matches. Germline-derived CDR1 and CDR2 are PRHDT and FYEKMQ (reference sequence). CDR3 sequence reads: CASSLTPGQGVPAYNEQFF. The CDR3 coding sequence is TGTGCCAGCAGCTTAACGCCGGGACAGGGGGTTCCCGCCTACAATGAGCAGTTCTTC.

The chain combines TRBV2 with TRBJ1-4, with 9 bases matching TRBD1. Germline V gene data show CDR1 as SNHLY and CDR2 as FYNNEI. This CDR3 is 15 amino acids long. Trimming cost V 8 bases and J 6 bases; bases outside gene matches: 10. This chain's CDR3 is CASLGGTGTDEKLFF. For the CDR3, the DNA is TGTGCCAGCCTAGGTGGGACAGGGACTGATGAAAAACTGTTTTTT.

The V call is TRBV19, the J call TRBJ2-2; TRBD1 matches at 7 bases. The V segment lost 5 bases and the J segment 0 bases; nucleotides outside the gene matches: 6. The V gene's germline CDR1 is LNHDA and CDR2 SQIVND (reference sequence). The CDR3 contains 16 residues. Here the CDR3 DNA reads TGTGCCAGTAGTGAGAGGACAGGTTCGAACACCGGGGAGCTGTTTTTT. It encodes CASSERTGSNTGELFF.